This passage covers 5 T cell receptor beta chains from one sample sequenced in a study of shared clonotypes between healthy human individuals. Only in-frame clones appear in the TCRdb table, and some are missing; sequencing was by immunoSEQ multiplex PCR. The repertoire has some 2 million clones, roughly 95% of them found once; the top ten carry around 1.2%. Positively selected for CCR7, the CD45RO-negative cells used as naive CD8 cells excluded terminally differentiated effector memory CD45RA+ cells. The sample consisted of naive CD8+ T cells sorted from blood. The receptors shown here come from a young man in good health.

Concerning this clone itself: Other nucleotide sequences from this sample produce the same CDR3. V usage is TRBV6-5 and J usage is TRBJ2-1, with 9 bases aligning to TRBD1. The CDR3 has 15 residues. CDR1 and CDR2 from the germline V gene are MNHEY and SVGAGI. Germline trimming cut 5 bases from V and 4 bases from J; bases unmatched to any gene: 6. The CDR3 is CASSPGTGSYNEQFF. The CDR3, as DNA: TGTGCCAGCAGTCCCGGGACAGGGTCATACAATGAGCAGTTCTTC.

V usage is TRBV27 and J usage is TRBJ2-7; a weak D match, TRBD2 (7 bases). This CDR3 region has 16 residues. V dropped 1 base and J dropped 4 bases, with 17 bases sitting between them. The germline CDR1 and CDR2 sequences are MNHEY and SMNVEV (reference sequence). Here the CDR3 DNA reads TGTGCCAGCAGTTTATACGGGGGGCGGCTATTTTACGAGCAGTACTTC. The encoded protein is CASSLYGGRLFYEQYF.

The V call is TRBV19, the J call TRBJ2-5; no clear D. The CDR3 spans 15 residues. Trimming took 6 bases from V and 1 from J, leaving 15 bases between them. CDR1 LNHDA and CDR2 SQIVND come from the germline V gene (reference sequence). The CDR3 nucleotides are TGTGCCAGTAGATCCGGTTTTGGGATCCAAGAGACCCAGTACTTC. Protein sequence: CASRSGFGIQETQYF.

The chain couples TRBV2 to TRBJ2-1; D call uncertain. Trimming stripped 4 bases from V and 10 bases from J, with 14 bases between. Germline CDR1 reads SNHLY; CDR2 reads FYNNEI. CDR3 length equals 13 residues. Written as DNA, the CDR3 is TGTGCCAGCAGTGGCGGCAACCGTCCCGAGCAGTTCTTC. It yields the protein CASSGGNRPEQFF.

The chain links TRBV10-3 to TRBJ2-7; 11 nucleotides line up with TRBD2. Germline loops: CDR1 ENHRY, CDR2 SYGVKD. Germline trimming cut 2 bases from V and 4 bases from J; bases unmatched to any gene: 1. This CDR3 has 14 residues. Written as DNA, the CDR3 is TGTGCCATCAGTGAGAGACTAGCGGGATACGAGCAGTACTTC. As protein: CAISERLAGYEQYF.